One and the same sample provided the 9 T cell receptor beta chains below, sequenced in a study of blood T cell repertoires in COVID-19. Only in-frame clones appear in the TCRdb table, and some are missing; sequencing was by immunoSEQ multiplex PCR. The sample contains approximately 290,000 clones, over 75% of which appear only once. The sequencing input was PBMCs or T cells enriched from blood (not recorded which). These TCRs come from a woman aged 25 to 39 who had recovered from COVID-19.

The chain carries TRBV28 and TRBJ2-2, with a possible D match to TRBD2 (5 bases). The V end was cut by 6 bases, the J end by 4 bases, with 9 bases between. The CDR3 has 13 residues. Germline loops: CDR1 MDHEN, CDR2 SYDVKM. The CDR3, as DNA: TGTGCCAGCAGGGTAGGAGGCACCGGGGAGCTGTTTTTT. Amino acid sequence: CASRVGGTGELFF.

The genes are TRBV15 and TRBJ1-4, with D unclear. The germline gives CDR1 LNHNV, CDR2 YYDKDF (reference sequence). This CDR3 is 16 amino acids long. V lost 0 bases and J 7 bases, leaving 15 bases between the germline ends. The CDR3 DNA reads TGTGCCACCAGCAGAGATCGAGGGAGCGGAGGTGAAAAACTGTTTTTT. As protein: CATSRDRGSGGEKLFF.

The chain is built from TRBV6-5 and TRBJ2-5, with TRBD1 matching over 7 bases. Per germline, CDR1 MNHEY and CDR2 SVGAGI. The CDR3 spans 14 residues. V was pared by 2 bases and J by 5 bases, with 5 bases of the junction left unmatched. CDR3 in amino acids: CASSYRQGRETQYF. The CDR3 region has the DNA TGTGCCAGCAGTTACCGACAGGGAAGGGAGACCCAGTACTTC.

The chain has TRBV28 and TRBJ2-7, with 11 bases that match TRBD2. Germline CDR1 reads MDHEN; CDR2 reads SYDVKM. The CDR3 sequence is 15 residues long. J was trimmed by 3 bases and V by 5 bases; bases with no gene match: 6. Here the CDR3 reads CASSTTSGGLYEQYF. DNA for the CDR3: TGTGCCAGCAGTACTACTAGCGGGGGACTCTACGAGCAGTACTTC. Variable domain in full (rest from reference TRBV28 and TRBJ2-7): DVKVTQSSRYLVKRTGEKVFLECVQDMDHENMFWYRQDPGLGLRLIYFSYDVKMKEKGDIPEGYSVSREKKERFSLILESASTNQTSMYLCASSTTSGGLYEQYFGPGTRLTVT.

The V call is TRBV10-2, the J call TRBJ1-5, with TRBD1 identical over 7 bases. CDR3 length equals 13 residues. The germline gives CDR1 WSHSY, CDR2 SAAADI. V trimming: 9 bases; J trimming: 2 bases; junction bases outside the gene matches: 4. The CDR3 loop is CASDRVGNQPQHF. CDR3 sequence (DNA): TGCGCCAGTGACAGGGTAGGCAATCAGCCCCAGCATTTT.

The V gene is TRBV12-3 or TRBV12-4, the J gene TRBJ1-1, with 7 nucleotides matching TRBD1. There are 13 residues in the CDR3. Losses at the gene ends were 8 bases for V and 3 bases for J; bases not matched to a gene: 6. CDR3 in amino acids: CASRGGAYTEAFF. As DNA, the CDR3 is TGTGCCAGCCGAGGGGGCGCGTACACTGAAGCTTTCTTT.

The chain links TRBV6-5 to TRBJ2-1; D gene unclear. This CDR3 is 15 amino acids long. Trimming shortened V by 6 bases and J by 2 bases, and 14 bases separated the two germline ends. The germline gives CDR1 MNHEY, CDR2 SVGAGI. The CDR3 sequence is CASSRQSEAYNEQFF. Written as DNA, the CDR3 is TGTGCCAGCAGCCGGCAGTCCGAGGCCTACAATGAGCAGTTCTTC.

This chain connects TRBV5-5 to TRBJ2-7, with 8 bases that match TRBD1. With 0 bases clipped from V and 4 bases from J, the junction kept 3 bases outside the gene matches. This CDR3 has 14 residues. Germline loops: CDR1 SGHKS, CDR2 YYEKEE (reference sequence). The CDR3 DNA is TGTGCCAGCAGCTTGGTCAGGGGGCCTTACGAGCAGTACTTC. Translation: CASSLVRGPYEQYF.

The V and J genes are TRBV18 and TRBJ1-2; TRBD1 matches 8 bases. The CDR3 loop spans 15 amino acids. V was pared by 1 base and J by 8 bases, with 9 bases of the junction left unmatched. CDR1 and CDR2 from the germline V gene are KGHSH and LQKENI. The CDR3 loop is CASSPRGTGLSGYTF. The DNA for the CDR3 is TGTGCCAGCTCACCACGAGGGACAGGCCTAAGCGGCTACACCTTC.